One and the same sample provided the 27 T cell receptor beta chains below, sequenced in a study of identical twins. TCRdb reprocessed the 5' RACE reads via MiXCR and lists one record per CDR3 protein. The sample carries 700,000 or so distinct CDR3 sequences, roughly 8% recorded once. The sample also formed part of further work on yellow fever vaccine responses in identical twins.

The sequenced sample consisted of PBMCs. Receptors originate from a woman aged 18-29 years in good health.

Only a few counts were recorded for this clonotype. The CDR3 loop reads CATSDFPNEQFF. The CDR3 DNA reads as TGTGCCACCAGTGATTTTCCGAATGAGCAGTTCTTC. The chain uses TRBV24-1 and TRBJ2-1; no clear D. Trimming cost V 1 base and J 7 bases, with 4 bases left between them. Germline V gives CDR1 KGHDR, CDR2 SFDVKD. The CDR3 contains 12 residues.

This clonotype was seen a handful of times. V gene TRBV3-1 combines with J gene TRBJ2-7, with 8 bases that match TRBD1. This CDR3 comprises 15 residues. The J segment lost 1 base and the V segment lost 3 bases, leaving 5 bases of the junction unmatched. From germline, CDR1 is LGHDT and CDR2 YNNKEL (reference sequence). For the CDR3, the DNA is TGTGCCAGCAGCCAGGGGGGACAGGCTTCCTACGAGCAGTACTTC. Protein product: CASSQGGQASYEQYF.

The sample holds a few counts of this clonotype. The chain has TRBV24-1 and TRBJ2-5; D gene ambiguous. The CDR3 totals 13 residues. Between the trimmed V and J ends, which lost 6 bases and 3 bases, there was a span of 10 bases. Germline assignment: CDR1 KGHDR and CDR2 SFDVKD. The chain's CDR3 is CATSYVGEETQYF. CDR3 nucleotides: TGTGCCACCAGTTACGTCGGTGAAGAGACCCAGTACTTC.

This clonotype occurred a few times. V and J are TRBV29-1 and TRBJ2-3; D gene ambiguous. V dropped 6 bases and J dropped 0 bases, with 10 bases sitting between them. Germline V gene lookup returns CDR1 SQVTM and CDR2 ANQGSEA. The CDR3 runs to 13 residues. This chain's CDR3 is CSVTLTSTDTQYF. The CDR3 DNA sequence: TGCAGCGTGACCCTTACTAGCACAGATACGCAGTATTTT.

This clonotype was detected only a few times. The V and J genes are TRBV5-1 and TRBJ2-3, with 7 bases that match TRBD2. V dropped 4 bases and J dropped 0; count of bases not matched to a gene: 5. CDR1 is SGHRS and CDR2 is YFSETQ in the germline V gene. This CDR3 comprises 15 residues. In DNA, the CDR3 is TGCGCCAGCAGCCCACTAGCGTCTAGCACAGATACGCAGTATTTT. Protein sequence: CASSPLASSTDTQYF.

This clonotype was seen a few times. The gene calls are TRBV20-1 and TRBJ2-2, with 10 bases matching TRBD2. This CDR3 is built from 16 residues. V trimming: 3 bases; J trimming: 5 bases; junction bases outside the gene matches: 9. In germline, CDR1 is DFQATT, CDR2 SNEGSKA (reference sequence). The CDR3 DNA is TGCAGTGCTAGGTCGCTAGCGGGAGTAAAGACCGGGGAGCTGTTTTTT. The encoded protein is CSARSLAGVKTGELFF.

V and J are TRBV5-1 and TRBJ1-1; D is uncertain. V dropped 0 bases and J dropped 0 bases, with 9 bases sitting between them. CDR3 length: 15 amino acids. Germline CDR1 and CDR2: SGHRS and YFSETQ. CDR3 sequence (DNA): TGCGCCAGCAGCTTGGATTCAGGAATGAACACTGAAGCTTTCTTT. This sequence encodes CASSLDSGMNTEAFF. The whole variable domain, filled in from reference TRBV5-1 and TRBJ1-1, reads KAGVTQTPRYLIKTRGQQVTLSCSPISGHRSVSWYQQTPGQGLQFLFEYFSETQRNKGNFPGRFSGRQFSNSRSEMNVSTLELGDSALYLCASSLDSGMNTEAFFGQGTRLTVV.

V is TRBV5-1 and J is TRBJ2-7; 11 bases fit TRBD2. This CDR3 contains 19 residues. V lost 4 bases to trimming and J lost 0 bases; unmatched junction nucleotides: 15. Germline CDR1 reads SGHRS; CDR2 reads YFSETQ. CDR3 DNA: TGCGCCAGCAGCGCGGGATGGACTAGCGGGCGGACCAGCTCCTACGAGCAGTACTTC. Protein product: CASSAGWTSGRTSSYEQYF.

This clonotype was observed a few times. The CDR3 DNA reads as TGTGCCAGCACTCTCGCACTCGCGGCGGGGAATGAGCAGTTCTTC. Translated, it gives CASTLALAAGNEQFF. V and J are TRBV7-8 and TRBJ2-1, with D possibly matching TRBD2 (6 bases). Deletions cut 7 bases from V and 7 bases from J, with 20 bases between. The CDR3 is 15 amino acids. The germline gives CDR1 SGHVS, CDR2 FQNEAQ. The full variable domain, its missing parts supplied by reference TRBV7-8 and TRBJ2-1, is GAGVSQSPRYKVAKRGQDVALRCDPISGHVSLFWYQQALGQGPEFLTYFQNEAQLDKSGLPSDRFFAERPEGSVSTLKIQRTQQEDSAVYLCASTLALAAGNEQFFGPGTRLTVL.

This clonotype was observed many times. Here the CDR3 reads CASSVDRGPYEQYF. CDR3 nucleotides: TGTGCCAGCAGCGTAGACAGGGGCCCCTACGAGCAGTACTTC. The rearrangement links TRBV9 to TRBJ2-7, with 7 bases that match TRBD1. The germline gives CDR1 SGDLS, CDR2 YYNGEE. Unmatched junction bases numbered 2, after V lost 0 bases and J lost 2 bases. This CDR3 has 14 amino acids.

This clonotype was seen at least ten times. The chain uses TRBV12-3 or TRBV12-4 and TRBJ2-7, with a tentative D call TRBD1 (5 bases). The CDR3 consists of 15 residues. V gave up 4 bases and J gave up 2 bases, with 15 bases separating them. Written as DNA, the CDR3 is TGTGCCAGCAGTTCCTCGACAGTCCCTACCTACGAGCAGTACTTC. Its protein product is CASSSSTVPTYEQYF.

This clonotype was detected a few times. The rearrangement links TRBV25-1 to TRBJ2-7; 9 positions agree with TRBD2. V was clipped by 1 base and J by 3 bases; unmatched bases: 4. The CDR3 sequence is 15 residues long. Germline lookup yields CDR1 MGHDK and CDR2 SYGVNS. CDR3 in DNA: TGTGCCAGCAGTGAATCCGGGACTAGCCTCTACGAGCAGTACTTC. It is translated as CASSESGTSLYEQYF.

This clonotype was counted many times. The chain employs TRBV3-1 and TRBJ2-3; 8 bases line up with TRBD2. V gave up 0 bases and J gave up 8 bases; unmatched junction bases: 10. The CDR3 is made up of 16 amino acids. Germline V gene data show CDR1 as LGHDT and CDR2 as YNNKEL (reference sequence). The CDR3 sequence: CASSQDIGTSMGTQYF. The CDR3 DNA is TGTGCCAGCAGCCAAGATATCGGGACTAGTATGGGTACGCAGTATTTT.

This rearrangement joins TRBV4-3 to TRBJ2-1; D is undetermined. The CDR3 length is 14 residues. V lost 3 bases to trimming and J lost 4 bases, with 10 bases between them. From germline, CDR1 is LGHNA and CDR2 YSLEER. CDR3 coding DNA: TGCGCCAGCAGCCAGATCGACCGATACAATGAGCAGTTCTTC. Translated: CASSQIDRYNEQFF.

Here the CDR3 DNA reads TGTGCCAGCAGTTACTCTATGAGCACAGATACGCAGTATTTT. Amino acid sequence: CASSYSMSTDTQYF. The chain uses TRBV6-5 and TRBJ2-3; D is unclear. This CDR3 is 14 amino acids long. Germline V gives CDR1 MNHEY, CDR2 SVGAGI. V was cut by 0 bases and J by 0 bases, with 4 bases left in between.

As for this clonotype: A much bigger clone sits one base away, suggesting this may be a read error. The CDR3 sequence: CASSAPVVELFF. CDR3 nucleotides: TGTGCCAGCAGCGCCCCCGTCGTGGAGCTGTTTTTT. The J gene is TRBJ2-2, the V gene TRBV9, with D hard to call. V was shortened by 3 bases and J by 10 bases, with 10 bases between the two germline ends. The germline V gene has CDR1 SGDLS and CDR2 YYNGEE. This CDR3 spans 12 amino acids.

The gene calls are TRBV5-1 and TRBJ1-6; no clear D. The CDR3 length is 16 residues. CDR1 and CDR2 (germline): SGHRS, YFSETQ. The V gene lost 0 bases and the J gene lost 5 bases, with 12 bases spanning the gap. The CDR3 DNA reads TGCGCCAGCAGCTTGGAAAAGGACTTTAATAATTCACCCCTCCACTTT. Translated: CASSLEKDFNNSPLHF.

CDR3 nucleotide sequence: TGCAGTGCTCCGACTAAGCGCGGTACAGATACGCAGTATTTT. Translation: CSAPTKRGTDTQYF. This chain uses TRBV20-1 with TRBJ2-3, with TRBD2 as a possible D gene (5 bases). The germline V gene has CDR1 DFQATT and CDR2 SNEGSKA (reference sequence). Trimming cost V 5 bases and J 3 bases, with 15 bases left between them. There are 14 residues in the CDR3.

This clonotype turned up a few times. The J gene is TRBJ2-7, the V gene TRBV18; TRBD1 might be the D (6 bases). This CDR3 region has 14 residues. CDR1 and CDR2 (germline): KGHSH, LQKENI. V was trimmed by 6 bases and J by 7 bases, leaving 19 bases between them. The CDR3 loop reads CASSPSGELGEQYF. The CDR3 DNA reads TGTGCCAGCTCCCCTTCAGGGGAGTTGGGGGAGCAGTACTTC.

In its sample, this clonotype was seen a few times. The rearrangement uses TRBV11-2 and TRBJ1-2; no clear D gene. The length of the CDR3 is 13 residues. V was cut by 5 bases and J by 7 bases, with 14 bases left in between. Per the germline V gene, CDR1 is SGHAT and CDR2 is FQNNGV. In DNA, the CDR3 is TGTGCCAGCAGCCCGGCGTTCTTGCGTGGCTACACCTTC. Its protein product is CASSPAFLRGYTF.

This clonotype showed up many times. The J gene is TRBJ1-3, the V gene TRBV27; 9 nucleotides agree with TRBD1. There are 14 residues in the CDR3. J lost 1 base, V lost 8 bases, and 3 bases had no gene match. Germline CDR1 reads MNHEY; CDR2 reads SMNVEV (reference sequence). CDR3 sequence (DNA): TGTGCCAGCGGACAGGGGAGATCTGGAAACACCATATATTTT. Translation: CASGQGRSGNTIYF.

The chain joins TRBV20-1 to TRBJ2-1; 10 nucleotides agree with TRBD2. CDR3 length: 16 residues. Germline values: CDR1 DFQATT, CDR2 SNEGSKA (reference sequence). With V trimmed by 5 bases and J by 8 bases, 15 bases remained unmatched. CDR3 coding DNA: TGCAGTGCTGGGGGAGGACAGCGGGGGGGCCGCGATGAGCAGTTCTTC. Translating it yields CSAGGGQRGGRDEQFF.

This chain joins TRBV7-2 and TRBJ1-1, with D possibly matching TRBD1 (5 bases). Germline loops: CDR1 SGHTA, CDR2 FQGNSA. V was clipped by 3 bases and J by 3 bases, with 11 bases between them. The CDR3 extends over 14 amino acids. The CDR3 sequence is CASSLGGPYTEAFF. For the CDR3, the DNA is TGTGCCAGCAGCTTGGGGGGACCGTACACTGAAGCTTTCTTT. Full variable domain (outside the CDR3, taken from reference TRBV7-2 and TRBJ1-1): GAGVSQSPSNKVTEKGKDVELRCDPISGHTALYWYRQSLGQGLEFLIYFQGNSAPDKSGLPSDRFSAERTGGSVSTLTIQRTQQEDSAVYLCASSLGGPYTEAFFGQGTRLTVV.

This clonotype was seen many times. The chain recombines TRBV7-2 with TRBJ2-7; D is unresolved. Germline CDR1 reads SGHTA; CDR2 reads FQGNSA. V lost 1 base and J lost 5, with 9 bases in between. CDR3 length: 13 amino acids. The DNA for the CDR3 is TGTGCCAGCAGCTTAGGGCTAGGCCACGAGCAGTACTTC. Translated, it gives CASSLGLGHEQYF.

This sequence joins TRBV25-1 and TRBJ2-1; 11 bases fit TRBD2. CDR1 and CDR2 (germline): MGHDK, SYGVNS. V lost 4 bases, J lost 9 bases, and 11 bases stayed unmatched. This CDR3 is 16 amino acids long. The CDR3 sequence is CASSVVSGGASGEQFF. The CDR3 coding sequence is TGTGCCAGCAGTGTGGTTAGCGGGGGGGCCTCTGGTGAGCAGTTCTTC.

The chain has TRBV10-3 and TRBJ2-7, with D possibly matching TRBD1 (5 bases). CDR3 size: 13 residues. The germline V and J ends were trimmed by 0 bases and 5 bases, with 8 bases remaining between them. Germline V lookup: CDR1 ENHRY, CDR2 SYGVKD. The CDR3 region has the DNA TGTGCCATCAGTGAGTCCAGGGTCCACGAGCAGTACTTC. The encoded protein is CAISESRVHEQYF.

The table lists this clonotype with a few counts. The chain links TRBV3-1 to TRBJ2-7; 10 nucleotides align to TRBD2. The V gene's germline CDR1 is LGHDT and CDR2 YNNKEL (reference sequence). V lost 4 bases and J lost 6; bases outside the gene matches: 12. The CDR3 contains 16 residues. DNA of the CDR3: TGTGCCAGCAGCCCCGACGTGAGCGGGAGGGCAACCGAGCAGTACTTC. This encodes CASSPDVSGRATEQYF.